This T cell receptor beta chain was captured by sequencing in a study of T and B cells in COVID-19 patients. TRB rearrangements were amplified by multiplex PCR with BIOMED2 TRB-A/B primers. One entry per CDR3 protein, called by TCRdb with MiXCR from the multiplex PCR reads. Of several thousand distinct CDR3 sequences listed, about 21% are singletons. This clonotype ranks as medium-sized. The CDR3 totals 14 residues. Germline V gives CDR1 SGHRS, CDR2 YFSETQ. Trimming at V came to 4 bases and at J to 4 bases, leaving 4 bases not matched to a gene. Blood genomic DNA input for TRB amplification was roughly 250-500 ng.

This TCR was recovered from a human donor with active COVID-19. The chain links TRBV5-1 to TRBJ2-3; 9 bases agree with TRBD2. Sequenced input: blood. The chain's CDR3 is CASSISGSADTQYF. The CDR3 coding sequence is TGCGCCAGCAGCATTAGCGGGAGCGCAGATACGCAGTATTTT.